Listed here are 26 T cell receptor beta chains from one sample, sequenced in a study of T cell responses to AZD1222 COVID-19 vaccine (dated by TCRdb to the early 2020s). Libraries came from the immunoSEQ multiplex PCR assay. The immuneACCESS repertoire file appears here via TCRdb, limited to in-frame rearrangements. These files lack a portion of the clones; in checked studies, under half of the deficit traces to unresolved V genes, and the cause of the others is not known. This sample holds 75,000 to 90,000 clones; approximately 90% were observed only once. Under 35% of the sample rests with the top ten. In the paper's terms, the time point label means: about 28 days (+/-7) after the second vaccine dose. The sequenced sample was peripheral blood, obtained 28 days after the second AZD1222 dose. These receptors originate from an adult who received the AZD1222 COVID-19 vaccine.

The chain links TRBV11-3 to TRBJ2-7; TRBD2 agrees at 7 bases. Germline lookup yields CDR1 SGHNT and CDR2 YENEEA. This CDR3 spans 16 amino acids. V was pared by 5 bases and J by 3 bases, with 13 bases of the junction left unmatched. The CDR3, as DNA: TGTGCCAGCAGCCCGGGGTGGCCTAGCGGAAACTACGAGCAGTACTTC. This sequence encodes CASSPGWPSGNYEQYF.

The rearrangement joins TRBV7-9 to TRBJ2-7; 9 positions agree with TRBD1. With 3 bases clipped from V and 4 bases from J, the junction kept 7 bases outside the gene matches. Germline-derived CDR1 and CDR2 are SEHNR and FQNEAQ (reference sequence). The length of the CDR3 is 15 residues. The CDR3 DNA follows: TGTGCCAGCAGCTTCTGGGGACAGGGTACGTACGAGCAGTACTTC. It is translated as CASSFWGQGTYEQYF.

The chain couples TRBV6-2 or TRBV6-3 to TRBJ2-5; D is possibly TRBD2 (5 bases). The CDR3 contains 13 residues. The germline V gene has CDR1 MNHEY and CDR2 SVGEGT. V lost 5 bases and J 3 bases, leaving 10 bases between the germline ends. This CDR3 reads CASSPRAEETQYF. The CDR3 DNA sequence: TGTGCCAGCAGTCCGAGAGCGGAAGAGACCCAGTACTTC.

The chain carries TRBV4-1 and TRBJ2-1, with 7 positions matching TRBD2. Germline V CDR1 and CDR2: MGHRA, YSYEKL. Trimming at V came to 0 bases and at J to 1 base, leaving 3 bases not matched to a gene. The CDR3 runs to 16 residues. CDR3 loop: CASSQDHSGSYNEQFF. The CDR3 nucleotides are TGCGCCAGCAGCCAAGATCATAGCGGGTCCTACAATGAGCAGTTCTTC.

This chain connects TRBV9 to TRBJ1-2; tentatively, D is TRBD1 (6 bases). Germline V lookup: CDR1 SGDLS, CDR2 YYNGEE. V dropped 0 bases and J dropped 6 bases, with 12 bases sitting between them. The CDR3 is 14 amino acids. Here the CDR3 DNA reads TGTGCCAGCAGCGTAGGCAGGGGAGGTGATGGCTACACCTTC. It is translated as CASSVGRGGDGYTF.

This sequence joins TRBV27 and TRBJ2-3; maybe TRBD1 (5 bases). Looked up from germline, CDR1 is MNHEY and CDR2 is SMNVEV (reference sequence). CDR3 length: 16 amino acids. The germline V and J ends were trimmed by 1 base and 0 bases, with 11 bases remaining between them. As DNA, the CDR3 is TGTGCCAGCAGTTTATTGGGGCAGTCTAGCACAGATACGCAGTATTTT. It codes for CASSLLGQSSTDTQYF.

The V and J genes are TRBV28 and TRBJ2-7; D gene uncertain. Germline CDR1 reads MDHEN; CDR2 reads SYDVKM. This CDR3 is built from 18 residues. Between the trimmed V and J ends, which lost 6 bases and 0 bases, there was a span of 24 bases. The CDR3 region has the DNA TGTGCCAGCAGCCACACCCTACTACGATTAACGGTCTCCTACGAGCAGTACTTC. Amino acids: CASSHTLLRLTVSYEQYF. The full variable domain, completed using reference TRBV28 and TRBJ2-7, is DVKVTQSSRYLVKRTGEKVFLECVQDMDHENMFWYRQDPGLGLRLIYFSYDVKMKEKGDIPEGYSVSREKKERFSLILESASTNQTSMYLCASSHTLLRLTVSYEQYFGPGTRLTVT.

The V call is TRBV12-3 or TRBV12-4, the J call TRBJ1-1; D call uncertain. The CDR3 runs to 13 residues. V was pared by 2 bases and J by 1 base, with 5 bases between. Here the CDR3 reads CASSLRQNTEAFF. The CDR3 region has the DNA TGTGCCAGCAGTTTAAGACAGAACACTGAAGCTTTCTTT.

This sequence joins TRBV5-1 and TRBJ2-1; TRBD2 matches 7 bases. The J segment lost 8 bases and the V segment lost 4 bases, leaving 3 bases of the junction unmatched. Germline assignment: CDR1 SGHRS and CDR2 YFSETQ. The CDR3 has 12 residues. CDR3 in amino acids: CASSTTSDEQFF. In DNA, the CDR3 is TGCGCCAGCAGCACCACTAGCGATGAGCAGTTCTTC.

The chain couples TRBV24-1 to TRBJ1-1; tentatively, D is TRBD1 (5 bases). The germline gives CDR1 KGHDR, CDR2 SFDVKD. The CDR3 runs 13 residues. The V and J ends lost 7 bases and 0 bases respectively, with 8 bases between them. The CDR3: CATRTDMNTEAFF. CDR3 nucleotide sequence: TGTGCCACCAGGACAGACATGAACACTGAAGCTTTCTTT.

The chain links TRBV5-1 to TRBJ2-7, with 14 bases lining up with TRBD2. Trimming took 2 bases from V and 6 from J; bases not matched to a gene: 1. The germline gives CDR1 SGHRS, CDR2 YFSETQ. The CDR3 runs 14 residues. CDR3 in amino acids: CASSLGLAGGEQYF. CDR3 sequence (DNA): TGCGCCAGCAGCTTAGGACTAGCGGGAGGCGAGCAGTACTTC.

The genes are TRBV6-6 and TRBJ2-3; no clear D. The germline V gene has CDR1 MNHNY and CDR2 SVGAGI (reference sequence). V shed 6 bases and J shed 3 bases, with 4 bases lying between them. The CDR3 runs 11 residues. The CDR3 here is CASRWTDTQYF. CDR3 nucleotide sequence: TGTGCCAGCAGATGGACAGATACGCAGTATTTT.

The rearrangement uses TRBV5-1 and TRBJ2-2; TRBD2 matches at 15 bases. The ends lost 7 bases at V and 0 bases at J; junction bases unmatched: 16. CDR1 and CDR2 from the germline V gene are SGHRS and YFSETQ. CDR3 length: 21 residues. This chain's CDR3 is CASEKGWGTSGRQSNTGELFF. CDR3 coding DNA: TGCGCCAGCGAGAAAGGGTGGGGGACTAGCGGGAGGCAGTCGAACACCGGGGAGCTGTTTTTT. The full variable domain, in which reference TRBV5-1 and TRBJ2-2 provide the parts outside the CDR3, is KAGVTQTPRYLIKTRGQQVTLSCSPISGHRSVSWYQQTPGQGLQFLFEYFSETQRNKGNFPGRFSGRQFSNSRSEMNVSTLELGDSALYLCASEKGWGTSGRQSNTGELFFGEGSRLTVL.

Concerning this clone itself: The junction shows a germline mismatch at one end, possibly a read error. The gene calls are TRBV28 and TRBJ1-2; 9 bases line up with TRBD1. Germline CDR1 and CDR2: MDHEN and SYDVKM. The CDR3 is 14 amino acids. The CDR3 protein is CASSPTGGNFGYTF. In DNA, the CDR3 is TGTGCCAGCAGTCCGACAGGGGGTAACTTTGGCTACACCTTC.

The V gene is TRBV28, the J gene TRBJ2-1; D is unclear. The V end was cut by 3 bases, the J end by 6 bases, with 9 bases between. The CDR3 runs to 13 residues. CDR1 is MDHEN and CDR2 is SYDVKM in the germline V gene. CDR3: CASSFISINEQFF. CDR3 in DNA: TGTGCCAGCAGTTTTATTTCGATCAATGAGCAGTTCTTC.

The chain recombines TRBV28 with TRBJ1-3; D not certain. Trimming removed 6 bases from V and 4 bases from J, with 10 bases in between. Germline CDR1 and CDR2: MDHEN and SYDVKM. This CDR3 region has 13 residues. CDR3 residues: CASSWSLGNTIYF. The CDR3 DNA is TGTGCCAGCAGCTGGTCCCTAGGAAACACCATATATTTT.

This sequence joins TRBV27 and TRBJ1-3; tentative D call: TRBD1 (5 bases). CDR1 and CDR2 (germline): MNHEY, SMNVEV (reference sequence). With 0 bases removed from V and 0 bases from J, the gap between germline ends came to 12 bases. This CDR3 has 17 amino acids. CDR3 loop: CASSLSGRLSSGNTIYF. CDR3 nucleotide sequence: TGTGCCAGCAGTTTATCGGGACGCCTGAGCTCTGGAAACACCATATATTTT.

The chain uses TRBV28 and TRBJ2-7; 12 nucleotides agree with TRBD1. Germline CDR1 reads MDHEN; CDR2 reads SYDVKM. J gave up 9 bases and V 5 bases, and 11 bases lay outside the gene matches. This CDR3 is 15 amino acids long. In DNA form, the CDR3 reads TGTGCCAGCAGTCCAGCACCGGGACAGGGGGCTCGGCAGTACTTC. Translating it yields CASSPAPGQGARQYF.

The V and J genes are TRBV30 and TRBJ1-6; perhaps TRBD1 as D (5 bases). V was pared by 2 bases and J by 11 bases, with 10 bases between. CDR3 length: 12 amino acids. CDR1 and CDR2 from the germline V gene are GTSNPN and SVGIG (reference sequence). CDR3 in DNA: TGTGCCTGGAGTCTCTCGGGGGCACCCCTCCACTTT. Translating gives CAWSLSGAPLHF.

This rearrangement joins TRBV2 to TRBJ2-5, with 13 bases lining up with TRBD2. After removal of 7 bases from V and 5 bases from J, the junction contained 4 bases not matched to a gene. This CDR3 has 14 residues. Germline CDR1 reads SNHLY; CDR2 reads FYNNEI. The CDR3 DNA reads as TGTGCCAGCACTGGACTAGCGGGAGAGGAGACCCAGTACTTC. It yields the protein CASTGLAGEETQYF.

The chain employs TRBV7-2 and TRBJ1-5; 8 nucleotides line up with TRBD1. The ends lost 3 bases at V and 7 bases at J; junction bases unmatched: 5. Germline assignment: CDR1 SGHTA and CDR2 FQGNSA. This CDR3 has 14 residues. The CDR3, as DNA: TGTGCCAGCAGCTTGACAGGGGTTCAGCAGCCCCAGCATTTT. This gives the protein CASSLTGVQQPQHF. Filled out from reference TRBV7-2 and TRBJ1-5, the complete variable domain reads GAGVSQSPSNKVTEKGKDVELRCDPISGHTALYWYRQSLGQGLEFLIYFQGNSAPDKSGLPSDRFSAERTGGSVSTLTIQRTQQEDSAVYLCASSLTGVQQPQHFGDGTRLSIL.

This clone has a single count. The rearrangement links TRBV11-2 to TRBJ2-7; D is unresolved. Deletions cut 0 bases from V and 3 bases from J, with 12 bases between. Germline V CDR1 and CDR2: SGHAT, FQNNGV. This CDR3 is 15 amino acids long. CDR3 amino acids: CASSLDHGSRYEQYF. The CDR3 coding sequence is TGTGCCAGCAGCTTAGATCATGGCAGCCGCTACGAGCAGTACTTC.

This clone is a singleton in its sample. The chain joins TRBV19 to TRBJ2-4; D not resolved. V lost 7 bases to trimming and J lost 4 bases, with 8 bases between them. Germline loops: CDR1 LNHDA, CDR2 SQIVND (reference sequence). The CDR3 totals 12 residues. Here the CDR3 reads CASTSGKNIQYF. The CDR3 DNA follows: TGTGCCAGTACTTCAGGAAAAAACATTCAGTACTTC.

This clone was detected only a few times. The chain is built from TRBV7-2 and TRBJ2-7; maybe TRBD2 (6 bases). There are 15 residues in the CDR3. The V and J ends lost 1 base and 2 bases respectively, with 12 bases between them. Germline V gene sequence: CDR1 SGHTA, CDR2 FQGNSA. The CDR3 nucleotides are TGTGCCAGCAGCTTAGAAGGCGGGGCGACCTACGAGCAGTACTTC. This gives the protein CASSLEGGATYEQYF.

This sequence joins TRBV19 and TRBJ1-2, with a weak D call TRBD1 (5 bases). Between the trimmed V and J ends, which lost 6 bases and 4 bases, there was a span of 12 bases. Germline assignment: CDR1 LNHDA and CDR2 SQIVND (reference sequence). This CDR3 contains 13 residues. For the CDR3, the DNA is TGTGCCAGTAGAGTCGCAGGGACCTATGGCTACACCTTC. It translates to CASRVAGTYGYTF.

This rearrangement joins TRBV28 to TRBJ1-3; D remains unclear. This CDR3 spans 17 amino acids. CDR1 and CDR2 from the germline V gene are MDHEN and SYDVKM. Trimming shortened V by 7 bases and J by 0 bases, and 19 bases separated the two germline ends. In DNA, the CDR3 is TGTGCCAGCACTCAGAACGGACGGGTTCGCTCTGGAAACACCATATATTTT. This sequence encodes CASTQNGRVRSGNTIYF.